This entry is about one T cell receptor beta chain. This receptor's antigen is unknown. The input lacks base qualities; no much larger clone sits a single base away. The CDR3 runs 15 amino acids, cysteine and phenylalanine included. Only the CDR3 portion is preserved as DNA: 45 bases, with reading frame beginning at the first base. Trimming accounts for 2 bases at V and 4 bases at J, while the number of junction bases matched to no gene is 7. CDR1 and CDR2 (GTSNPN, SVGIG) derive from the germline V gene (reference sequence). This sample is part of a study of OX40 agonist ivuxolimab in advanced cancers. About the investigation overall: Ivuxolimab was a fully human IgG2 agonistic monoclonal antibody targeting the costimulatory receptor OX40 (CD134). Intravenous ivuxolimab was administered to patients every 2 weeks at six dose levels: 0.01, 0.1, 0.3, 1.5, 3 and 10 mg/kg. Of the roughly 52 dose-escalation patients, hepatocellular carcinoma was present in about 20, melanoma in approximately 15, renal cell carcinoma in 9 and head and neck cancer in 9. In the dose-escalation cohort, 75% to 90% of patients were male, and the mean age was around 65 years with a range of about 20 to 80. Prior anti-PD-1, anti-PD-L1 or anti-CTLA-4 therapy was permitted, and checkpoint inhibitors had been received by less than 45% of dose-escalation patients. Three dose-escalation patients achieved partial responses, one with hepatocellular carcinoma and two with cutaneous melanoma. Peripheral TCRbeta sequencing aimed to test whether ivuxolimab altered TCR sequence diversity and caused clonal T-cell expansion. The monotherapy dose-escalation portion (N ≈ 52 patients) of the phase I ivuxolimab trial is reported in the paper.

To sequence the TCRbeta CDR3 region, genomic DNA was isolated from the sorted cells. The immunoSEQ Assay was used for sequencing of TCRbeta CDR3 regions. This immuneACCESS table, as held by TCRdb, lists in-frame sequences with V and J called but not all clones. Of the missing ones, under half trace to an unresolved V gene in checked studies; the others have no known cause. The sample table contains tens of thousands of clones; only one count was recorded for 82% of them. The leading ten clones occupy 11% of the sample. The paper's findings and limits, for the study overall: In the 0.1-3.0 mg/kg groups, partial responders had among the lowest normalized peripheral clonal expansion, particularly in CD8+ T cells. At doses from 0.1 to 3.0 mg/kg, clonal expansion was seen in both CD4+ and CD8+ blood T cells between baseline and week 6. The antigen specificity of the clonally expanded peripheral T cells was not determined. Low levels of normalized T-cell clonal expansion were also seen in some patients who did not respond. After ivuxolimab, more expanded clones were found on average in CD8+ T cells than in CD4+ T cells.

Patients with a history of autoimmune disease or receiving systemic immunosuppression were excluded from the trial. Peripheral blood for TCR sequencing was collected from all dose cohorts at baseline, on cycle 4 day 1, and on cycle 7 day 1. The samples were taken from a phase I, first-in-human, multicenter, open-label dose-escalation trial of ivuxolimab. Adults with locally advanced or metastatic melanoma, renal cell carcinoma, hepatocellular carcinoma or head and neck squamous cell carcinoma were enrolled in the trial. CD4+ and CD8+ T cells were sorted separately from peripheral blood before TCR sequencing.

Recombination connected TRBV30 to TRBJ2-3, with 9 central nucleotides matching TRBD2. The material was CD4+ or CD8+ T cells sorted from blood, obtained in a trial of the OX40 agonist ivuxolimab. The clonotype comes from an adult with an advanced solid tumor such as melanoma, head and neck, liver or kidney cancer. The CDR3 protein is CAWSLAGKGPDTQYF. The DNA sequence is as follows: TGTGCCTGGAGTCTAGCGGGGAAGGGACCAGATACGCAGTATTTT.